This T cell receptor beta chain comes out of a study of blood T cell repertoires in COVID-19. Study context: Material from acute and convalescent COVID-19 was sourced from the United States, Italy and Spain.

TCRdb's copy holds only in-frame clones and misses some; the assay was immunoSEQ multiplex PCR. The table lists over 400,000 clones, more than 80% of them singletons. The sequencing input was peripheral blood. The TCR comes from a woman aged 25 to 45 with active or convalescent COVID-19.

The CDR3 sequence: CASSSPLAAQETQYF. CDR3 nucleotides: TGTGCCAGCAGCAGCCCACTAGCGGCCCAAGAGACCCAGTACTTC. The chain is built from TRBV5-4 and TRBJ2-5; 8 nucleotides line up with TRBD2. The junction had 6 bases not matched to a gene; V was cut back by 4 bases and J by 1 base. The CDR3 has 15 amino acids. CDR1 is SGHNT, CDR2 YYREEE, per germline (reference sequence). Drawing the rest from reference TRBV5-4 and TRBJ2-5, the complete variable domain is ETGVTQSPTHLIKTRGQQVTLRCSSQSGHNTVSWYQQALGQGPQFIFQYYREEENGRGNFPPRFSGLQFPNYSSELNVNALELDDSALYLCASSSPLAAQETQYFGPGTRLLVL.